The sequence of this T cell receptor (beta chain) was determined in a study of tumor and adjacent non-tumor tissue in lung cancer. About the study: On average, productive TCRbeta reads reached about 4.17 million per sample.

The V gene's germline CDR1 is MGHRA and CDR2 YSYEKL. The CDR3 consists of 14 residues. About this clonotype itself: A read error may produce the germline difference seen at one junction end.

RNA was extracted from bulk tissue without any cell sorting. Distant lung tissue was collected more than 3 cm away from the tumor edge. The library came from three nested PCR rounds adapted from ARM-PCR protocols. One entry per CDR3 protein results from TCRdb running MiXCR on the multiplex PCR reads. There are over 40,000 distinct CDR3 sequences in the sample; about 79% occur only once, and about 23% lies in the top ten. Material: distant non-tumor lung tissue. The J gene is TRBJ2-5, the V gene TRBV4-1, with D perhaps assigned TRBD1 or TRBD2 (7 bases each). The TCR was taken from a woman in her sixties with non-small cell lung cancer. CDR3 nucleotide sequence: TGCGCCAGCTGCCAGGGGGGGCAGGTAGAGACCCAATACTTC. Translated: CASCQGGQVETQYF.